This section outlines one T cell receptor (beta chain) sequence together with its context. What it binds is not known. 5'RACE with constant-segment primers yielded barcoded, UMI-tagged TCR alpha and TCR beta cDNA libraries. TCRdb re-derived calls from the 5' RACE reads in MiXCR, one entry per CDR3 protein. The sample contains a few hundred thousand distinct CDR3 sequences, about 27% of which appear only once. This sample is drawn from a study of T-cell memory formation after mild COVID-19. Study context: Most TCR clusters belonged to a single donor. General observations from the study: Certain responding clones were present in pre-infection memory, suggesting participation of cross-reactive memory. Researchers report contracting CD4+ clones mostly in CM and EM, with CD8+ clones in EMRA.

CDR3 length equals 14 residues. Trimming removed 0 bases from V and 2 bases from J; junction bases left unmatched: 1. Germline V CDR1 and CDR2: MNHEY, SVGAGI. This receptor was taken from an adult woman who had mild COVID-19 (a few samples of this study predate the infection). Cell type and time point are not known. Sequencing was carried out using PBMCs or a T cell subset sorted from them (not recorded which). The chain recombines TRBV6-5 with TRBJ2-7; 7 positions match TRBD2. For the CDR3, the DNA is TGTGCCAGCAGTTACTCGGGAGGGACCTACGAGCAGTACTTC. Its translation: CASSYSGGTYEQYF.